This T cell receptor beta chain originates from a study of shared clonotypes between healthy human individuals. Running of the assay took place at deep level. The assay was immunoSEQ multiplex PCR, and TCRdb's table has in-frame clones only and misses some. Found here are over 1.4 million clones, roughly 96% of them singletons; the top ten hold more than 0.9%. Donors were Caucasian adults residing in Nashville, Tennessee, USA. Sequencing was carried out using naive CD4+ T cells sorted from blood. Subset in this sample: CD45RA+ positively selected. The TCR sequence derives from a man younger than 40 in good health.

The CDR3 is CASSQEVGLAGTQYF. The CDR3, as DNA: TGCGCCAGCAGCCAAGAGGTCGGACTAGCTGGGACCCAGTACTTC. The V gene is TRBV4-3, the J gene TRBJ2-5; 8 positions match TRBD2. J gave up 7 bases and V 0 bases, and 7 bases lay outside the gene matches. Germline V gene lookup returns CDR1 LGHNA and CDR2 YSLEER. This CDR3 has 15 amino acids.